Following are 12 T cell receptor beta chains from one sample sequenced in a study of T cell responses to AZD1222 COVID-19 vaccine. Data came from immunoSEQ multiplex PCR; TCRdb stores just in-frame clones and leaves some out. The sample consists of about 72,000 clones, about 88% of them appearing once. This specimen consisted of peripheral blood, obtained 28 days after the second AZD1222 dose. Source of these receptors: an adult who received the AZD1222 COVID-19 vaccine.

J is TRBJ2-1 and V is TRBV14, with no clear D. Per the germline V gene, CDR1 is SGHDN and CDR2 is FVKESK. Trimming removed 1 base from V and 9 bases from J, with 16 bases in between. CDR3 size: 15 residues. CDR3 region: CASSQATVPTGEQFF. The CDR3, as DNA: TGTGCCAGCAGCCAAGCTACAGTGCCCACGGGTGAGCAGTTCTTC.

V and J are TRBV28 and TRBJ1-1; D might be TRBD1 (5 bases). This CDR3 has 14 residues. V was trimmed by 3 bases and J by 4 bases, leaving 12 bases between them. Per germline, CDR1 MDHEN and CDR2 SYDVKM. The CDR3 loop is CASSFLGTSTEAFF. The DNA for the CDR3 is TGTGCCAGCAGTTTCTTAGGGACTTCCACTGAAGCTTTCTTT.

V gene TRBV10-3 combines with J gene TRBJ1-2; the D is unclear. This CDR3 spans 13 amino acids. The V end was cut by 2 bases, the J end by 4 bases, with 8 bases between. The germline V gene has CDR1 ENHRY and CDR2 SYGVKD. CDR3 loop: CAISEGSSYGYTF. The CDR3 coding sequence is TGTGCCATCAGTGAGGGCAGCAGCTATGGCTACACCTTC.

The chain has TRBV7-8 and TRBJ1-1, with D unresolved. CDR1 is SGHVS, CDR2 FQNEAQ, per germline. The CDR3 has 15 amino acids. Trimming stripped 0 bases from V and 11 bases from J, with 19 bases between. The CDR3, as DNA: TGTGCCAGCAGCTTAGCCGAGATAGGCTTGGGTGAGGCTTTCTTT. It encodes CASSLAEIGLGEAFF.

The chain is built from TRBV11-2 and TRBJ2-3, with D perhaps matching TRBD1 (5 bases). The length of the CDR3 is 15 residues. Trimming pared 0 bases from V and 2 bases from J, leaving 9 bases between. From germline, CDR1 is SGHAT and CDR2 FQNNGV. The CDR3 loop is CASSLETGLTDTQYF. The CDR3 region has the DNA TGTGCCAGCAGCTTAGAAACAGGTCTCACAGATACGCAGTATTTT.

The chain has TRBV11-2 and TRBJ2-2; either TRBD1 or TRBD2 may fit D (6 bases each). V lost 3 bases, J lost 7 bases, and 21 bases lay in between. This CDR3 has 17 residues. The V gene's germline CDR1 is SGHAT and CDR2 FQNNGV. CDR3 sequence: CASSFGWPGASGGELFF. The CDR3 coding sequence is TGTGCCAGCAGCTTTGGATGGCCGGGGGCTAGTGGCGGGGAGCTGTTTTTT.

The chain carries TRBV7-3 and TRBJ2-5; 7 nucleotides align to TRBD1. The trim removed 2 bases at V and 5 bases at J, leaving 5 bases unmatched. Germline lookup yields CDR1 SGHTA and CDR2 FQGTGA. This CDR3 spans 14 amino acids. The CDR3 DNA reads TGTGCCAGCAGCTTAGTAGGGGGCATCGAGACCCAGTACTTC. This encodes CASSLVGGIETQYF. The variable domain in full, completed from reference TRBV7-3 and TRBJ2-5, reads GAGVSQTPSNKVTEKGKYVELRCDPISGHTALYWYRQSLGQGPEFLIYFQGTGAADDSGLPNDRFFAVRPEGSVSTLKIQRTERGDSAVYLCASSLVGGIETQYFGPGTRLLVL.

The J gene is TRBJ2-7, the V gene TRBV24-1; the D gene is possibly TRBD2 (7 bases). Germline values: CDR1 KGHDR, CDR2 SFDVKD. CDR3 length equals 13 residues. The V end was cut by 4 bases, the J end by 3 bases, with 9 bases between. The CDR3 region is CATSDGGLYEQYF. The CDR3 DNA follows: TGTGCCACCAGTGACGGGGGGCTCTACGAGCAGTACTTC.

The rearrangement uses TRBV7-9 and TRBJ2-7, with 13 bases fitting TRBD2. The CDR3 covers 15 residues. The J segment lost 7 bases and the V segment lost 2 bases, leaving 5 bases of the junction unmatched. CDR1 and CDR2 (germline): SEHNR, FQNEAQ (reference sequence). CDR3 bases: TGTGCCAGCAGCTTATCGGGACTAGCGGGATGGGAGCAGTACTTC. Protein sequence: CASSLSGLAGWEQYF.

V gene TRBV5-1 combines with J gene TRBJ2-7; a possible D gene is TRBD1 (6 bases). This CDR3 has 14 residues. Germline CDR1 reads SGHRS; CDR2 reads YFSETQ. The V end lost 0 bases, the J end lost 3 bases, and 10 bases lay between the germline ends. CDR3 sequence (DNA): TGCGCCAGCAGCTTGGACGGGACACTCTACGAGCAGTACTTC. Amino acid sequence: CASSLDGTLYEQYF.

The chain recombines TRBV11-2 with TRBJ1-1, with a weak D call TRBD1 (5 bases). The CDR3 consists of 14 residues. Germline CDR1 is SGHAT and CDR2 is FQNNGV. V lost 5 bases, J lost 5 bases, and 15 bases lay in between. The CDR3 region is CASSDMGGRTEAFF. In nucleotides, the CDR3 is TGTGCCAGCAGCGATATGGGGGGGAGGACTGAAGCTTTCTTT.

The chain is built from TRBV7-9 and TRBJ1-1; D unclear. The V gene lost 5 bases and the J gene lost 5 bases, with 9 bases spanning the gap. The length of the CDR3 is 12 residues. Looked up from germline, CDR1 is SEHNR and CDR2 is FQNEAQ (reference sequence). Here the CDR3 reads CASSQSGTEAFF. The CDR3 DNA reads TGTGCCAGCAGCCAAAGTGGAACTGAAGCTTTCTTT.